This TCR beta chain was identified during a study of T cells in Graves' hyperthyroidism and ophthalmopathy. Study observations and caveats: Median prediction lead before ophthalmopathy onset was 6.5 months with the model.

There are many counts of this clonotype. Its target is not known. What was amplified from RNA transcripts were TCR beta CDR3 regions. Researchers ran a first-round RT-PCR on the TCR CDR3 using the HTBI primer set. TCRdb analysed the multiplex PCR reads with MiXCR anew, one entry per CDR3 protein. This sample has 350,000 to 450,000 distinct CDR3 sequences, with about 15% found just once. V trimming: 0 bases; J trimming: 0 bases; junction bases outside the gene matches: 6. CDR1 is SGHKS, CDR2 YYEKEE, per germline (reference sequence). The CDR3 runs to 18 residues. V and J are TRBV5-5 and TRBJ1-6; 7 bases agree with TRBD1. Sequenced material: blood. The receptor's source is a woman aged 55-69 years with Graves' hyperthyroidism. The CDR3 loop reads CASSLVLGQSSYNSPLHF. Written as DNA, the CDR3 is TGTGCCAGCAGCTTGGTGCTGGGACAGAGCTCCTATAATTCACCCCTCCACTTT.